The rows below give T cell receptor beta chains drawn from one sample of a study of blood T cell repertoires in COVID-19. The data were produced by immunoSEQ multiplex PCR, yet TCRdb's version contains in-frame clones alone and is incomplete. The top ten clones hold about 15% of a sample with some 48,000 clones, roughly 82% of them seen once. The sequenced sample was peripheral blood. The receptors derive from a human donor in a cohort sampled during active COVID-19. Each CDR3 is given with its conserved first and last residue. D genes are given only for firm matches. A clone size is listed for some rows: how often the clone was seen (once, few, many), or a class if it is expanded.

d_call: NA; v_call: TRBV4-2; j_call: TRBJ2-2; clone_size: NA; cdr3_nt: TGTGCCAGCAGCCGGGGCGGAGAGATCACCGGGGAGCTGTTTTTT; cdr3_aa: CASSRGGEITGELFF
d_call: NA; v_call: TRBV6-5; j_call: TRBJ1-6; clone_size: once; cdr3_nt: TGTGCCAGCAGTTACTCCCAGGGAAATTCACCCCTCCACTTT; cdr3_aa: CASSYSQGNSPLHF
d_call: TRBD2; v_call: TRBV11-2; j_call: TRBJ2-7; clone_size: NA; cdr3_nt: TGTGCCAGCAGCTTAAGCGGGGCTACCTACGAGCAGTACTTC; cdr3_aa: CASSLSGATYEQYF
d_call: TRBD2; v_call: TRBV28; j_call: TRBJ2-3; clone_size: NA; cdr3_nt: TGTGCCAGCAGTTTATGGGGGGGGAGCGACCATCTCGCAGATACGCAGTATTTT; cdr3_aa: CASSLWGGSDHLADTQYF
d_call: NA; v_call: TRBV10-3; j_call: TRBJ1-3; clone_size: NA; cdr3_nt: TGTGCCATCAGTGTCCAGGGGTACGGAAACACCATATATTTT; cdr3_aa: CAISVQGYGNTIYF
d_call: TRBD2; v_call: TRBV10-2; j_call: TRBJ2-7; clone_size: NA; cdr3_nt: TGCGCCAGCAGTGTTGGTAGCGGGTCCTACGAGCAGTACTTC; cdr3_aa: CASSVGSGSYEQYF
d_call: NA; v_call: TRBV6-5; j_call: TRBJ2-7; clone_size: NA; cdr3_nt: TGTGCCAGCGGGAGGGGGGTGTACGAGCAGTACTTC; cdr3_aa: CASGRGVYEQYF
d_call: NA; v_call: TRBV5-1; j_call: TRBJ2-7; clone_size: NA; cdr3_nt: TGCGCCAGCAGCTTGGACAGGGTCTCCAACTACGAGCAGTACTTC; cdr3_aa: CASSLDRVSNYEQYF
d_call: NA; v_call: TRBV9; j_call: TRBJ1-1; clone_size: NA; cdr3_nt: TGTGCCAGCAGCGTAGGACGGGGTTACGACACTGAAGCTTTCTTT; cdr3_aa: CASSVGRGYDTEAFF
d_call: TRBD1; v_call: TRBV6-5; j_call: TRBJ2-2; clone_size: NA; cdr3_nt: TGTGCCAGCAGTTGGACAGGGGAGAACACCGGGGAGCTGTTTTTT; cdr3_aa: CASSWTGENTGELFF
d_call: TRBD1; v_call: TRBV5-1; j_call: TRBJ2-7; clone_size: NA; cdr3_nt: TGCGCCAGCAGCTCAGACAGGGGGCCCTACGAGCAGTACTTC; cdr3_aa: CASSSDRGPYEQYF
d_call: NA; v_call: TRBV12-2; j_call: TRBJ1-1; clone_size: NA; cdr3_nt: TGTGCAAGTCGCTTTGGGGACAGGGGGGGCACTGAAGCTTTCTTT; cdr3_aa: CASRFGDRGGTEAFF
d_call: TRBD1; v_call: TRBV3-1/TRBV3-2; j_call: TRBJ1-1; clone_size: NA; cdr3_nt: TGTGCCAGCAGCCAAGATTGGGACAGGGAAGCTTTCTTT; cdr3_aa: CASSQDWDREAFF